The rows below give T cell receptor beta chains drawn from one sample of a study of control samples from healthy donors and cancer patients. The assay was immunoSEQ multiplex PCR, and TCRdb's table has in-frame clones only and misses some. The table has 84,000 or so clones, roughly 82% seen once; the top ten hold around a tenth. The specimen was PBMCs. These receptors originate from a man aged 55-75 years with head and neck cancer. Each CDR3 is given with its conserved first and last residue. The D gene is left open where the match is weak. Clone size is given for some rows only: seen once, a few or many times, or a class if the clone is expanded.

j_call,v_call,d_call,cdr3_length,clone_size,cdr3_aa,cdr3_nt
TRBJ1-2,TRBV9,.,20,.,CASSVAKAGSLITPSYGYTF,TGTGCCAGCAGCGTAGCTAAGGCAGGGTCCCTCATCACCCCCTCCTATGGCTACACCTTC
TRBJ1-1,TRBV6-1,.,15,.,CASSEMGAGNTEAFF,TGTGCCAGCAGTGAAATGGGAGCTGGGAACACTGAAGCTTTCTTT
TRBJ2-3,TRBV27,.,18,.,CASSFKGSDRDGTDTQYF,TGTGCCAGCAGTTTCAAGGGCTCCGACAGAGACGGCACAGATACGCAGTATTTT
TRBJ2-7,TRBV28,.,15,.,CASKVGGSSSYEQYF,TGTGCCAGCAAAGTGGGGGGCTCGAGCTCCTACGAGCAGTACTTC
TRBJ1-2,TRBV18,.,13,.,CASSPDSDYGYTF,TGTGCCAGCTCACCGGACAGTGACTATGGCTACACCTTC
TRBJ1-2,TRBV6-5,.,14,.,CASIPVRATGGYTF,TGTGCCAGCATTCCAGTTAGGGCTACAGGGGGCTACACCTTC
TRBJ2-7,TRBV2,.,18,.,CASSERWAGARFTYEQYF,TGTGCCAGCAGTGAAAGGTGGGCAGGGGCACGCTTCACCTACGAGCAGTACTTC
TRBJ1-1,TRBV7-9,.,15,.,CASSSSGTMNTEAFF,TGTGCCAGCAGCTCCAGCGGGACTATGAACACTGAAGCTTTCTTT
TRBJ2-5,TRBV18,.,14,.,CASSPQGSQETQYF,TGTGCCAGCTCACCACAGGGCAGCCAAGAGACCCAGTACTTC
TRBJ2-7,TRBV21-1,.,14,.,CASSKGLGLDEQYF,TGTGCCAGCAGCAAAGGGCTGGGGCTGGACGAGCAGTACTTC
TRBJ2-3,TRBV7-9,TRBD1,16,few,CASSPLWTGSTDTQYF,TGTGCCAGCAGCCCTCTTTGGACAGGGAGCACAGATACGCAGTATTTT
TRBJ2-7,TRBV11-2,.,14,.,CASSLAAQSGEQYF,TGTGCCAGCAGCTTAGCAGCGCAGAGTGGCGAGCAGTACTTC
TRBJ1-1,TRBV7-9,.,14,.,CASSTTGRDTEAFF,TGTGCCAGCAGCACGACAGGTCGGGACACTGAAGCTTTCTTT
TRBJ1-4,TRBV5-4,.,15,.,CASSLLGATNEKLFF,TGTGCCAGCAGCTTGTTGGGGGCAACTAATGAAAAACTGTTTTTT
TRBJ1-5,TRBV28,.,16,.,CASTPFPKGSNQPQHF,TGTGCCAGCACCCCTTTCCCCAAAGGGAGCAATCAGCCCCAGCATTTT
TRBJ1-2,TRBV12-3/TRBV12-4,.,12,once,CASSLPWYGYTF,TGTGCCAGCAGTTTGCCGTGGTATGGCTACACCTTC
TRBJ2-1,TRBV5-1,TRBD1,13,.,CASSSTGQLEQFF,TGCGCCAGCAGCTCGACAGGGCAACTGGAGCAGTTCTTC
TRBJ2-7,TRBV20-1,.,10,.,CSAGSYEQYF,TGCAGTGCCGGCTCCTACGAGCAGTACTTC
TRBJ2-7,TRBV10-2,.,16,.,CASSESKTLGVSKQYF,TGCGCCAGCAGTGAATCGAAAACTTTGGGAGTTTCTAAGCAGTACTTC
TRBJ2-3,TRBV18,.,15,.,CASSPTEESTDTQYF,TGTGCCAGCTCACCAACGGAGGAGAGCACAGATACGCAGTATTTT
TRBJ2-2,TRBV11-2,.,15,.,CASSLGAGGTGELFF,TGTGCCAGCAGCTTAGGGGCAGGGGGGACCGGGGAGCTGTTTTTT
TRBJ2-1,TRBV14,.,18,.,CASSRVTRRGRYYNEQFF,TGTGCCAGCAGCCGAGTTACCAGGAGGGGGAGGTACTACAATGAGCAGTTCTTC
TRBJ1-6,TRBV13,.,16,.,CASGRGARSYNSPLHF,TGTGCCAGCGGGCGGGGCGCTAGGTCCTATAATTCACCCCTCCACTTT
TRBJ1-3,TRBV24-1,.,15,.,CATSDLFGGRNTIYF,TGTGCCACCAGTGATTTGTTCGGGGGTCGCAACACCATATATTTT
TRBJ1-1,TRBV5-4,.,13,.,CASYLGEGTEAFF,TGTGCCAGCTACCTCGGGGAGGGGACTGAAGCTTTCTTT
TRBJ1-3,TRBV6-2/TRBV6-3,TRBD1,16,.,CASSRGGGANGNTIYF,TGTGCCAGCAGCCGCGGAGGGGGCGCGAATGGAAACACCATATATTTT
TRBJ2-1,TRBV3-1/TRBV3-2,.,13,.,CASSRGLKSEQFF,TGTGCCAGCAGCCGCGGACTCAAAAGTGAGCAGTTCTTC
TRBJ2-1,TRBV14,TRBD2,20,.,CASSQDKPETSGSHDNEQFF,TGTGCCAGCAGCCAAGATAAGCCGGAGACTAGCGGGAGTCACGACAATGAGCAGTTCTTC
TRBJ1-2,TRBV5-1,.,13,.,CASSFSTNYGYTF,TGCGCCAGCAGCTTTTCGACAAACTATGGCTACACCTTC
TRBJ2-1,TRBV4-1,TRBD2,17,.,CASSYKAGRAVRDEQFF,TGCGCCAGCAGCTACAAAGCCGGGAGGGCCGTCAGAGATGAGCAGTTCTTC
TRBJ1-1,TRBV27,.,15,.,CASSRWGGMNTEAFF,TGTGCCAGCAGCCGCTGGGGGGGGATGAACACTGAAGCTTTCTTT
TRBJ2-6,TRBV24-1,TRBD1,17,.,CAIDEPGQHSGANVLTF,TGTGCCATTGACGAGCCGGGACAGCACTCTGGGGCCAACGTCCTGACTTTC
TRBJ1-6,TRBV6-5,TRBD1,15,.,CASSRDRASGSPLHF,TGTGCCAGCAGTAGAGACAGGGCGTCCGGTTCACCCCTCCACTTT
TRBJ2-1,TRBV5-1,TRBD2,15,.,CASSFSLAGVGEQFF,TGCGCCAGCAGCTTTAGTCTAGCGGGAGTGGGTGAGCAGTTCTTC
TRBJ2-6,TRBV27,.,15,.,CASSKGASGANVLTF,TGTGCCAGCAGTAAAGGAGCTTCTGGGGCCAACGTCCTGACTTTC
TRBJ1-6,TRBV12-3/TRBV12-4,.,13,.,CASSGRGPSALHF,TGTGCCAGCAGTGGGCGCGGCCCTTCGGCCCTCCACTTT
TRBJ2-5,TRBV10-2,.,15,.,CASSESTAVQETQYF,TGCGCCAGCAGTGAGTCGACTGCAGTCCAAGAGACCCAGTACTTC
TRBJ2-1,TRBV11-2,TRBD2,14,.,CASSSSGSYNEQFF,TGTGCCAGCAGCTCTAGCGGGTCCTACAATGAGCAGTTCTTC
TRBJ2-1,TRBV11-3,.,14,.,CASSLSLSDNEQFF,TGTGCCAGCAGCTTAAGTTTAAGTGACAATGAGCAGTTCTTC
TRBJ2-7,TRBV7-6,TRBD1,18,.,CASSFFPGQGVEGNEQYF,TGTGCCAGCAGCTTTTTCCCGGGACAGGGAGTCGAGGGCAACGAGCAGTACTTC
TRBJ2-1,TRBV28,.,15,few,CASSPSDLTGNEQFF,TGTGCCAGCAGTCCTAGCGACCTTACGGGCAATGAGCAGTTCTTC
TRBJ2-5,TRBV6-6,.,14,.,CASSYGDNGETQYF,TGTGCCAGCAGTTACGGGGACAACGGAGAGACCCAGTACTTC
TRBJ1-2,TRBV18,.,16,once,CASSPRGPGNDYGYTF,TGTGCCAGCTCACCACGGGGCCCGGGGAATGACTATGGCTACACCTTC
TRBJ2-3,TRBV7-7,.,15,.,CASSRGQEATDTQYF,TGTGCCAGCAGCCGCGGACAAGAGGCCACAGATACGCAGTATTTT
TRBJ1-2,TRBV19,.,12,.,CASSEDNYGYTF,TGTGCCAGTAGTGAAGATAACTATGGCTACACCTTC
TRBJ1-2,TRBV7-9,.,16,few,CASSLAGGSGNYGYTF,TGTGCCAGCAGCTTAGCAGGAGGCTCAGGGAACTATGGCTACACCTTC
TRBJ2-1,TRBV5-1,TRBD2,16,.,CASTQALAGAYNEQFF,TGCGCCAGCACACAGGCCTTAGCGGGTGCATACAATGAGCAGTTCTTC
TRBJ2-3,TRBV6-5,.,13,.,CASRKDGTDTQYF,TGTGCCAGCAGAAAGGACGGCACAGATACGCAGTATTTT
TRBJ2-6,TRBV5-4,.,16,.,CASSLPSLSGTNVLTF,TGTGCCAGCAGCTTGCCGAGCCTCTCTGGGACCAACGTCCTGACTTTC
TRBJ2-5,TRBV14,TRBD2,16,.,CASSQDLASGRMSQYF,TGTGCCAGCAGCCAAGATTTGGCTAGCGGGAGGATGTCCCAGTACTTC
TRBJ2-2,TRBV29-1,.,14,few,CSVDGGWGTGELFF,TGCAGCGTTGATGGAGGGTGGGGCACCGGGGAGCTGTTTTTT
TRBJ1-5,TRBV11-2,.,13,.,CASSFQRETPQHF,TGTGCCAGCAGCTTCCAGCGAGAAACTCCCCAGCATTTT
TRBJ2-7,TRBV2,.,13,.,CASSGTGWAEQYF,TGTGCCAGCAGTGGGACGGGGTGGGCCGAGCAGTACTTC